The 18 T cell receptor beta chains given below trace back to one sample, sequenced in a study of blood T cell repertoires in COVID-19. TCRdb keeps only in-frame clones here, not all; method: immunoSEQ multiplex PCR. The table records some 87,000 clones, around three quarters of them present only once. The sample was peripheral blood. These receptor sequences come from a man aged 50 to 60 who had recovered from COVID-19.

The chain has TRBV7-6 and TRBJ2-7; D may be TRBD1 (7 bases). The V end lost 0 bases, the J end lost 3 bases, and 12 bases lay between the germline ends. This CDR3 contains 15 residues. Per germline, CDR1 SGHVS and CDR2 FNYEAQ. CDR3 bases: TGTGCCAGCAGCTTAGCGGAGGGGGCGAGCTACGAGCAGTACTTC. Its protein is CASSLAEGASYEQYF.

The gene calls are TRBV5-4 and TRBJ1-1; D ambiguous. The CDR3 is 13 residues long. The germline V and J ends were trimmed by 4 bases and 9 bases, with 16 bases remaining between them. CDR1 SGHNT and CDR2 YYREEE come from the germline V gene (reference sequence). CDR3 amino acids: CASSRWRTSQAFF. Here the CDR3 DNA reads TGTGCCAGCAGCCGGTGGAGGACCTCTCAAGCTTTCTTT.

The rearrangement joins TRBV7-8 to TRBJ1-1, with D unresolved. There are 13 residues in the CDR3. V lost 5 bases and J lost 1, with 8 bases in between. CDR1 SGHVS and CDR2 FQNEAQ come from the germline V gene. Written as DNA, the CDR3 is TGTGCCAGCAGCCGGCAGGAGAACACTGAAGCTTTCTTT. Protein sequence: CASSRQENTEAFF.

This clone was found once. The chain combines TRBV9 with TRBJ2-1, with a weak D call TRBD1 (6 bases). V was cut by 1 base and J by 4 bases, with 12 bases left in between. There are 15 residues in the CDR3. Germline V CDR1 and CDR2: SGDLS, YYNGEE. The CDR3 region has the DNA TGTGCCAGCAGCGTAACAGGGAGAAGGTACAATGAGCAGTTCTTC. It translates to CASSVTGRRYNEQFF.

J is TRBJ1-1 and V is TRBV3-1 (or the pseudogene TRBV3-2), with 7 bases identical to TRBD1. This CDR3 region has 12 residues. CDR1 and CDR2 from the germline V gene are LGHDT and YNNKEL (reference sequence). The ends lost 5 bases at V and 7 bases at J; junction bases unmatched: 4. CDR3 loop: CASSTRDSEAFF. The CDR3 coding sequence is TGTGCCAGCAGCACCCGGGACAGTGAAGCTTTCTTT.

This clone has just a few counts. Other nucleotide sequences in the sample specify the same CDR3. CDR3 sequence: CASSPSSTDTQYF. The CDR3 nucleotides read TGTGCCAGCTCACCGTCATCCACAGATACGCAGTATTTT. J is TRBJ2-3 and V is TRBV18, with D unresolved. Germline CDR1 KGHSH, CDR2 LQKENI. The CDR3 has 13 amino acids. With 3 bases removed from V and 2 bases from J, the gap between germline ends came to 6 bases.

The chain links TRBV5-1 to TRBJ2-5, with D possibly TRBD2 on 5 matching bases. The ends were cut back, 4 bases at V and 4 bases at J, with 11 bases in the middle. Germline CDR1 SGHRS, CDR2 YFSETQ. The CDR3 runs to 13 residues. The CDR3 here is CASSGPEGETQYF. The CDR3 DNA reads TGCGCCAGCAGCGGACCTGAGGGAGAGACCCAGTACTTC.

The J gene is TRBJ2-7, the V gene TRBV7-2; a weak D match, TRBD1 (5 bases). The germline CDR1 and CDR2 sequences are SGHTA and FQGNSA. The CDR3 contains 15 residues. V gave up 3 bases and J gave up 3 bases, with 15 bases separating them. CDR3 amino acids: CASSFGAETSYEQYF. CDR3 sequence (DNA): TGTGCCAGCAGCTTTGGGGCGGAGACCAGCTACGAGCAGTACTTC.

The V call is TRBV24-1, the J call TRBJ2-3; possible D gene TRBD2, 5 bases. This CDR3 has 15 amino acids. V was pared by 0 bases and J by 2 bases, with 8 bases between. Germline V gives CDR1 KGHDR, CDR2 SFDVKD. The CDR3, as DNA: TGTGCCACCAGTGATTTGCGGGAAGACACAGATACGCAGTATTTT. Translated, it gives CATSDLREDTDTQYF.

V usage is TRBV6-2 or TRBV6-3 and J usage is TRBJ1-5; no clear D. From germline, CDR1 is MNHEY and CDR2 SVGEGT. Trimming took 4 bases from V and 0 from J, leaving 7 bases between them. This CDR3 is built from 14 residues. Here the CDR3 reads CASSWSDSNQPQHF. The CDR3 DNA sequence: TGTGCCAGCAGTTGGTCAGATAGCAATCAGCCCCAGCATTTT.

The V gene is TRBV19, the J gene TRBJ1-5, with D unresolved. CDR1 and CDR2 from the germline V gene are LNHDA and SQIVND (reference sequence). V was clipped by 2 bases and J by 7 bases, with 15 bases between them. The CDR3 spans 15 residues. The CDR3 reads CASSIPRRDIQPQHF. The CDR3 coding sequence is TGTGCCAGTAGTATACCCCGACGGGATATACAGCCCCAGCATTTT. Based on the CDR3 plus reference TRBV19 and TRBJ1-5, the full variable domain is DGGITQSPKYLFRKEGQNVTLSCEQNLNHDAMYWYRQDPGQGLRLIYYSQIVNDFQKGDIAEGYSVSREKKESFPLTVTSAQKNPTAFYLCASSIPRRDIQPQHFGDGTRLSIL.

In this sample, this clone turned up once. The V call is TRBV6-6, the J call TRBJ2-7, with TRBD2 identical over 9 bases. CDR1 is MNHNY and CDR2 is SVGAGI in the germline V gene (reference sequence). V lost 5 bases, J lost 4 bases, and 9 bases stayed unmatched. The CDR3 consists of 15 residues. The CDR3 bases are TGTGCCAGCAGTCCAGAGCGGGGGGCAGCGTACGAGCAGTACTTC. Amino acid sequence: CASSPERGAAYEQYF.

This clone appeared a few times. The chain has TRBV25-1 and TRBJ1-1; 7 nucleotides align to TRBD1. Germline CDR1 reads MGHDK; CDR2 reads SYGVNS. The CDR3 spans 14 residues. The trim removed 4 bases at V and 3 bases at J, leaving 5 bases unmatched. The CDR3 bases are TGTGCCAGCAGTGGGTCAGGGGGAGACACTGAAGCTTTCTTT. Translating gives CASSGSGGDTEAFF.

The chain joins TRBV18 to TRBJ2-5; D may be TRBD1 (6 bases). The CDR3 sequence is 14 residues long. The V gene lost 1 base and the J gene lost 2 bases, with 8 bases spanning the gap. Germline values: CDR1 KGHSH, CDR2 LQKENI. CDR3 region: CASSPLDSQETQYF. CDR3 nucleotide sequence: TGTGCCAGCTCACCACTGGACAGTCAAGAGACCCAGTACTTC.

The rearrangement joins TRBV19 to TRBJ2-5, with D uncertain. CDR1 is LNHDA, CDR2 SQIVND, per germline (reference sequence). This CDR3 has 11 amino acids. V was cut by 4 bases and J by 5 bases, with 5 bases left in between. The CDR3 here is CASSTSETQYF. In DNA form, the CDR3 reads TGTGCCAGTAGTACCTCCGAGACCCAGTACTTC.

With respect to this clone: The sample has other DNA sequences that encode this CDR3 too. The chain couples TRBV21-1 to TRBJ2-7; the table's D call of TRBD1 was not tested on the DNA. TRBV21-1 represents a pseudogene. The CDR3 has 13 residues. CDR3 coding DNA: TGTGCCAGAGACAGGGGACGTCTCTATGAGCAGTACTTC. Translation: CARDRGRLYEQYF.

V usage is TRBV30 and J usage is TRBJ1-6; 7 bases align to TRBD1. V shed 1 base and J 0 bases; nucleotides not matched to a gene: 3. Germline loops: CDR1 GTSNPN, CDR2 SVGIG (reference sequence). The CDR3 loop spans 16 amino acids. The CDR3 loop reads CAWSAWTGSYNSPLHF. CDR3 nucleotide sequence: TGTGCCTGGAGTGCTTGGACAGGCTCCTATAATTCACCCCTCCACTTT.

The chain has TRBV7-9 and TRBJ1-2, with D possibly matching TRBD1 (5 bases). V shed 3 bases and J shed 7 bases, with 12 bases lying between them. From germline, CDR1 is SEHNR and CDR2 FQNEAQ (reference sequence). The CDR3 loop spans 13 amino acids. CDR3 region: CASSFGGDRGYTF. The CDR3 coding sequence is TGTGCCAGCAGCTTCGGGGGAGATCGTGGCTACACCTTC.